The 2 T cell receptor beta chains given below trace back to one sample, sequenced in a study of cytomegalovirus exposure and HLA in healthy donors. The PCR employed 60 Vbeta primers together with 13 Jbeta primers. The assay was immunoSEQ multiplex PCR, and TCRdb's table has in-frame clones only and misses some. This table has 150,000 or so clones, 64% appearing once. The specimen sequenced was PBMCs. The receptors were gathered from a woman younger than 45 in good health and CMV-seropositive.

This sequence joins TRBV13 and TRBJ2-4; a weak D match, TRBD1 (6 bases). V lost 0 bases and J 4 bases, leaving 7 bases between the germline ends. The germline V gene has CDR1 PRHDT and CDR2 FYEKMQ (reference sequence). This CDR3 region has 14 residues. For the CDR3, the DNA is TGTGCCAGCAGCTTAGGTAGGGGGAAAAACATTCAGTACTTC. This encodes CASSLGRGKNIQYF.

J is TRBJ1-3 and V is TRBV7-9, with a possible D match to TRBD1 (6 bases). Per the germline V gene, CDR1 is SEHNR and CDR2 is FQNEAQ (reference sequence). Trimming took off 10 bases at V and 1 base at J, with 17 bases between the two ends. This CDR3 comprises 15 residues. The chain's CDR3 is CATGAGGVSGNTIYF. The CDR3 DNA reads TGTGCCACAGGGGCGGGGGGCGTTTCTGGAAACACCATATATTTT.